Following are 15 T cell receptor beta chains from one sample sequenced in a study of patients and donors after allogeneic stem cell transplantation. TCRdb independently ran MiXCR on the RT-PCR reads; one entry per CDR3 protein. Of a few hundred thousand distinct CDR3 sequences listed, 12% to 15% were seen once; the top ten hold 11%. Sequencing was performed on blood, either unsorted or a sorted T cell fraction (not recorded which). Source of these receptors: a human donor who was either an allogeneic HSCT recipient or a stem cell or donor lymphocyte infusion donor (not recorded which). It is not recorded whose cells these are; they may come from a transplant donor.

This clonotype appeared a few times. V usage is TRBV7-7 and J usage is TRBJ2-5; 8 bases match TRBD1. The germline V gene encodes CDR1 SSHAT and CDR2 FNYEAQ (reference sequence). Losses at the gene ends were 5 bases for V and 4 bases for J; bases not matched to a gene: 3. This CDR3 has 13 residues. The CDR3: CASSRGQGETQYF. The CDR3 nucleotides are TGTGCCAGCAGCCGAGGACAGGGAGAGACCCAGTACTTC.

This clonotype showed up just a few times. The chain is built from TRBV23-1 and TRBJ2-1; perhaps D is TRBD1 or TRBD2 (6 bases each). Being an ORF, TRBV23-1 has a function that is uncertain. This CDR3 has 20 residues. V was shortened by 7 bases and J by 0 bases, with 28 bases between the two germline ends. The CDR3 loop reads CASTYPGARRPESSYNEQFF. For the CDR3, the DNA is TGCGCCAGCACCTACCCGGGGGCTCGAAGGCCAGAGAGCTCCTACAATGAGCAGTTCTTC.

This clonotype occurred a few times. The gene calls are TRBV7-8 and TRBJ2-1; a possible D gene is TRBD1 (5 bases). From germline, CDR1 is SGHVS and CDR2 FQNEAQ. The CDR3 extends over 16 amino acids. V gave up 4 bases and J gave up 8 bases, with 21 bases separating them. The CDR3 region is CASSSDQGAHNDEQFF. CDR3 nucleotide sequence: TGTGCCAGCAGCTCAGACCAGGGTGCCCACAACGATGAGCAGTTCTTC. The full variable domain, its missing parts supplied by reference TRBV7-8 and TRBJ2-1, is GAGVSQSPRYKVAKRGQDVALRCDPISGHVSLFWYQQALGQGPEFLTYFQNEAQLDKSGLPSDRFFAERPEGSVSTLKIQRTQQEDSAVYLCASSSDQGAHNDEQFFGPGTRLTVL.

In its sample, this clonotype was seen a few times. J is TRBJ1-1 and V is TRBV5-8; 8 positions match TRBD1. Per germline, CDR1 SGHTS and CDR2 YDEGEE. CDR3 length equals 14 residues. J lost 6 bases, V lost 4 bases, and 8 bases had no gene match. The CDR3 loop is CASSATGDRPEAFF. CDR3 nucleotides: TGTGCCAGCAGCGCGACAGGGGATCGACCTGAAGCTTTCTTT.

The chain is built from TRBV6-2 or TRBV6-3 and TRBJ2-5; TRBD2 agrees at 8 bases. V gave up 6 bases and J gave up 2 bases; unmatched junction bases: 8. The germline gives CDR1 MNHEY, CDR2 SVGEGT. The CDR3 runs 15 residues. The CDR3, as DNA: TGTGCCAGCAGCCAAGCGGGGGAGAATCAAGAGACCCAGTACTTC. Encoded protein: CASSQAGENQETQYF.

This clonotype occurred many times. This chain joins TRBV20-1 and TRBJ2-1; D possibly corresponds to TRBD2 (6 bases). Per the germline V gene, CDR1 is DFQATT and CDR2 is SNEGSKA (reference sequence). Trimming cost V 3 bases and J 4 bases, with 7 bases left between them. CDR3 size: 12 residues. The CDR3 sequence is CSARGLYNEQFF. CDR3 nucleotides: TGCAGTGCTAGGGGACTTTACAATGAGCAGTTCTTC.

The J gene is TRBJ2-5, the V gene TRBV7-9; tentative D call: TRBD1 (7 bases). Germline CDR1 is SEHNR and CDR2 is FQNEAQ (reference sequence). The CDR3 consists of 15 residues. V was cut by 2 bases and J by 2 bases, with 12 bases left in between. The CDR3 loop reads CASSLPTGRQETQYF. Written as DNA, the CDR3 is TGTGCCAGCAGCTTACCGACAGGGAGGCAAGAGACCCAGTACTTC.

This clonotype was recorded a few times. This sequence joins TRBV14 and TRBJ2-5; D gene ambiguous. This CDR3 spans 15 amino acids. Trimming left V 1 base short and J 2 bases short, with 11 bases between. Germline CDR1 and CDR2: SGHDN and FVKESK. CDR3 amino acids: CASSQGGTRQETQYF. CDR3 nucleotide sequence: TGTGCCAGCAGCCAAGGCGGCACCCGACAAGAGACCCAGTACTTC.

This clonotype appeared many times. The chain employs TRBV5-1 and TRBJ1-5; 9 positions match TRBD1. CDR3 length: 15 residues. J lost 1 base, V lost 2 bases, and 1 base had no gene match. The germline V gene has CDR1 SGHRS and CDR2 YFSETQ. CDR3 DNA sequence: TGCGCCAGCAGCTTAGGGACAGGGAGCAATCAGCCCCAGCATTTT. It codes for CASSLGTGSNQPQHF.

The V gene is TRBV6-2 or TRBV6-3, the J gene TRBJ2-7; D remains ambiguous. Germline CDR1 is MNHEY and CDR2 is SVGEGT. The CDR3 is made up of 16 amino acids. V lost 7 bases, J lost 2 bases, and 21 bases lay in between. This CDR3 is CASNKSATTLPYEQYF. The CDR3 nucleotides read TGTGCCAGCAACAAATCGGCTACAACCCTACCCTACGAGCAGTACTTC.

This clonotype was observed many times. V gene TRBV14 combines with J gene TRBJ2-2, with no clear D. CDR1 and CDR2 from the germline V gene are SGHDN and FVKESK. The CDR3 has 14 amino acids. Trimming removed 3 bases from V and 7 bases from J, with 12 bases in between. The CDR3 bases are TGTGCCAGCAGCCAGTCTTACGCAGGCGGGGAGCTGTTTTTT. Amino acids: CASSQSYAGGELFF.

At least ten counts were recorded for this clonotype. This chain uses TRBV5-1 with TRBJ1-2; tentative D call: TRBD1 (6 bases). The V gene lost 4 bases and the J gene lost 3 bases, with 13 bases spanning the gap. The CDR3 length is 14 residues. CDR1 and CDR2 from the germline V gene are SGHRS and YFSETQ. The CDR3 DNA follows: TGCGCCAGCAGCCCCGAGGGGGGGCACTATGGCTACACCTTC. This translates into CASSPEGGHYGYTF.

The genes are TRBV10-2 and TRBJ1-3; D is undetermined. The CDR3 is made up of 14 amino acids. Between the trimmed V and J ends, which lost 3 bases and 4 bases, there was a span of 10 bases. Germline assignment: CDR1 WSHSY and CDR2 SAAADI. The CDR3 nucleotides are TGCGCCAGCAGTGATCAATTGGCCGGAAACACCATATATTTT. Translating gives CASSDQLAGNTIYF.

J is TRBJ2-5 and V is TRBV5-1; a weak D match, TRBD1 (5 bases). V was clipped by 4 bases and J by 5 bases, with 9 bases between them. There are 12 residues in the CDR3. Germline V gene sequence: CDR1 SGHRS, CDR2 YFSETQ. CDR3 region: CASSRSGETQYF. The CDR3 region has the DNA TGCGCCAGCAGCAGATCAGGGGAGACCCAGTACTTC.

This clonotype was seen once. The chain joins TRBV29-1 to TRBJ1-1; TRBD1 agrees at 7 bases. This CDR3 has 13 residues. V was pared by 7 bases and J by 1 base, with 6 bases of the junction left unmatched. Germline V CDR1 and CDR2: SQVTM, ANQGSEA. CDR3 sequence reads: CSGDSGKNTEAFF. Here the CDR3 DNA reads TGCAGCGGGGACAGTGGGAAGAACACTGAAGCTTTCTTT.